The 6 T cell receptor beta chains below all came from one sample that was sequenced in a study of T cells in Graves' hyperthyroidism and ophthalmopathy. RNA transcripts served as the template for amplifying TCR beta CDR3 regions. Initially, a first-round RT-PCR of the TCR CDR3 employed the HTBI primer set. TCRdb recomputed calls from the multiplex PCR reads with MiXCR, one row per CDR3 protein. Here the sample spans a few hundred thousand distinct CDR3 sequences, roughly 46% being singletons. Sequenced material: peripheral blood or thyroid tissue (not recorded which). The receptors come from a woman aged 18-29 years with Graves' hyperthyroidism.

The CDR3 sequence is CASSGTGTSGLGRYEQYF. DNA for the CDR3: TGTGCCAGCAGCGGTACCGGGACTAGCGGGTTGGGGCGCTACGAGCAGTACTTC. The chain joins TRBV9 to TRBJ2-7; 12 positions match TRBD2. J was trimmed by 3 bases and V by 3 bases; bases with no gene match: 13. The germline gives CDR1 SGDLS, CDR2 YYNGEE. This CDR3 region has 18 residues.

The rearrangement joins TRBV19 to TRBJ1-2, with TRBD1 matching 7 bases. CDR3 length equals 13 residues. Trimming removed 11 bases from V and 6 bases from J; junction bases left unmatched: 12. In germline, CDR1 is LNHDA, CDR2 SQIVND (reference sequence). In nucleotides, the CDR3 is TGTGCCCTCACGAGGGGGCGGAGGAATGGCTACACCTTC. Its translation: CALTRGRRNGYTF.

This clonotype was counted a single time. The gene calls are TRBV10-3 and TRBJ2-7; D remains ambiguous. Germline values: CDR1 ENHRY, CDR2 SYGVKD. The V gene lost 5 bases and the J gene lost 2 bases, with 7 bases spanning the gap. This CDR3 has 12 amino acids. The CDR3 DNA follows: TGTGCCATCAGTTCGACCGCCTACGAGCAGTACTTC. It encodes CAISSTAYEQYF.

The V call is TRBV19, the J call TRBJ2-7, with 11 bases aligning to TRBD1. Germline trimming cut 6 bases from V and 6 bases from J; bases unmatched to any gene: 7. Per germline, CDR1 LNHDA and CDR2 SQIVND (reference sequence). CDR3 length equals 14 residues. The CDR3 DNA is TGTGCCAGTAGGGGACAGGGGGAGGGCTCCGAGCAGTACTTC. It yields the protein CASRGQGEGSEQYF. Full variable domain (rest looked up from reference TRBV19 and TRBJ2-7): DGGITQSPKYLFRKEGQNVTLSCEQNLNHDAMYWYRQDPGQGLRLIYYSQIVNDFQKGDIAEGYSVSREKKESFPLTVTSAQKNPTAFYLCASRGQGEGSEQYFGPGTRLTVT.

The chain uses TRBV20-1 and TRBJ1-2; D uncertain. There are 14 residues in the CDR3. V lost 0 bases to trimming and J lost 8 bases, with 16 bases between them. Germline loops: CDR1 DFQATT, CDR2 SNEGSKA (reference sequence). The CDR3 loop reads CSARDRGEARGYTF. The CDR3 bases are TGCAGTGCTAGAGATCGAGGAGAGGCGCGGGGCTACACCTTC.

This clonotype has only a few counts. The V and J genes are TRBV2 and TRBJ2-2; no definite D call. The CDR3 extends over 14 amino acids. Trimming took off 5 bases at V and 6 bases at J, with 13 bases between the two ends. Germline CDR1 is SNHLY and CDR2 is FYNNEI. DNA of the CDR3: TGTGCCAGCAGTTTATTTGCCAGGTCCGGGGAGCTGTTTTTT. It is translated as CASSLFARSGELFF. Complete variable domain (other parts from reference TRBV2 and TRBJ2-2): EPEVTQTPSHQVTQMGQEVILRCVPISNHLYFYWYRQILGQKVEFLVSFYNNEISEKSEIFDDQFSVERPDGSNFTLKIRSTKLEDSAMYFCASSLFARSGELFFGEGSRLTVL.